This passage covers 16 T cell receptor beta chains from one sample sequenced in a study of tumor and adjacent non-tumor tissue in lung cancer. TCRbeta libraries were built with three rounds of nested PCR, modified from ARM-PCR. TCRdb passed the multiplex PCR reads through MiXCR, listing each CDR3 protein once. Altogether 50,000 to 70,000 distinct CDR3 sequences are present, about 56% being singletons, with the ten largest covering under 35%. RNA was extracted from bulk tissue without any cell sorting. More than 3 cm separated this lung sample from the edge of the tumor. Sequencing input: distant non-tumor lung tissue. These TCRs come from a man aged 70 or older with non-small cell lung cancer.

Ten or more counts support this clonotype. The chain links TRBV7-8 to TRBJ2-1; D perhaps matches TRBD2 (6 bases). CDR3 size: 14 residues. Per germline, CDR1 SGHVS and CDR2 FQNEAQ. V shed 1 base and J shed 6 bases, with 10 bases lying between them. CDR3 sequence reads: CASSLGGAGNEQFF. The CDR3 nucleotides read TGTGCCAGCAGCTTAGGCGGGGCCGGCAATGAGCAGTTCTTC.

This clonotype was seen at least ten times. The chain couples TRBV29-1 to TRBJ2-7; D tentatively fits TRBD1 or TRBD2 (5 bases each). This CDR3 region has 15 residues. The germline gives CDR1 SQVTM, CDR2 ANQGSEA. Between the trimmed V and J ends, which lost 4 bases and 2 bases, there was a span of 18 bases. The CDR3 DNA reads as TGCAGCGTTGTAAAGGGTCGGGACGGACCCTACGAGCAGTACTTC. Translating gives CSVVKGRDGPYEQYF.

With regard to this clonotype: The junction differs from germline at one of its ends, possibly a read error. J is TRBJ2-4 and V is TRBV6-5, with 9 bases aligning to TRBD2. The CDR3 consists of 16 residues. CDR1 MNHEY and CDR2 SVGAGI come from the germline V gene. CDR3 sequence: CASSYSVSGGKNIQCF. CDR3 bases: TGTGCCAGCAGTTACTCTGTTAGCGGGGGCAAAAACATTCAGTGCTTC.

With regard to this clonotype: One end of the junction is discordant with germline, which a read error may explain. The genes are TRBV14 and TRBJ2-3; D remains unclear. The CDR3 runs to 12 residues. Per the germline V gene, CDR1 is SGHDN and CDR2 is FVKESK. CDR3 amino acids: CASSPTYDMQYF. The CDR3 DNA sequence: TGTGCCAGCAGTCCTACATATGATATGCAGTATTTT. The complete variable domain, with remaining parts taken from reference TRBV14 and TRBJ2-3, reads EAGVTQFPSHSVIEKGQTVTLRCDPISGHDNLYWYRRVMGKEIKFLLHFVKESKQDESGMPNNRFLAERTGGTYSTLKVQPAELEDSGVYFCASSPTYDMQYFGPGTRLTVL.

This clonotype was seen more than once but under ten times. The chain employs TRBV20-1 and TRBJ1-3; D not certain. CDR1 DFQATT and CDR2 SNEGSKA come from the germline V gene (reference sequence). The length of the CDR3 is 15 residues. With 2 bases removed from V and 0 bases from J, the gap between germline ends came to 11 bases. The CDR3 loop reads CSARRAVGSGNTIYF. CDR3 bases: TGCAGTGCTAGAAGGGCAGTCGGCTCTGGAAACACCATATATTTT.

On this clonotype itself: A much larger clone lies one base from this, so it may be a read error. J is TRBJ2-7 and V is TRBV5-1; D ambiguous. The CDR3 spans 15 residues. Germline CDR1 SGHRS, CDR2 YFSETQ. CDR3 coding DNA: TGCGTCAGCAGCTTGGCCTCACGATCTGGCTACGAGCAGTACTTC. This codes for CVSSLASRSGYEQYF.

The chain joins TRBV6-4 to TRBJ1-3; D is uncertain. CDR3 size: 15 residues. Germline CDR1 MRHNA, CDR2 SNTAGT. Trimming pared 5 bases from V and 1 base from J, leaving 12 bases between. CDR3 DNA sequence: TGTGCCAGCAGTAGGTTGTCGGAGTCTGGAAACACCATATATTTT. Its protein is CASSRLSESGNTIYF.

On this clonotype: The junction and the germline gene differ at one end; a read error may be behind it. The J gene is TRBJ2-2, the V gene TRBV6-1; D may be TRBD1 or TRBD2 (6 bases each). The CDR3 is made up of 17 amino acids. Germline CDR1 reads MNHNS; CDR2 reads SASEGT. This CDR3 reads CTSSEAGAGQNTGELFF. The CDR3 DNA sequence: TGTACCAGCAGTGAGGCAGGGGCGGGACAGAACACCGGGGAGCTGTTTTTT.

Regarding this clonotype: A read error is possible here, since a much larger clone lies one base away. J is TRBJ1-2 and V is TRBV20-1, with TRBD1 matching over 8 bases. The germline V gene encodes CDR1 DFQATT and CDR2 SNEGSKA (reference sequence). The junction had 17 bases not matched to a gene; V was cut back by 6 bases and J by 5 bases. The length of the CDR3 is 16 residues. The CDR3 here is CSASIGTGTLGYGYTF. The DNA of the CDR3 is TGCAGTGCATCCATCGGGACAGGAACCCTCGGGTATGGCTACACCTTC.

As regards this clonotype: A junction boundary mismatches the germline segment, possibly from a read error. The chain carries TRBV12-3 or TRBV12-4 and TRBJ2-7; D unclear. The length of the CDR3 is 15 residues. The DNA of the CDR3 is TGTGCCAACAGTTTTGGGATAAGGTTGAAGTACGAGCAGTACTTC. Translation: CANSFGIRLKYEQYF.

Note on this clonotype: This may come from a read error, since a much larger clone is one base off. This rearrangement joins TRBV14 to TRBJ2-5; the match to TRBD2 covers 14 bases. Germline V CDR1 and CDR2: SGHDN, FVKESK. The V gene end was trimmed by 7 bases and the J gene end by 5 bases; junction bases not matched to a gene: 6. This CDR3 region has 15 residues. CDR3 loop: CASTLGLAGVETQYF. The CDR3 DNA follows: TGTGCCAGCACCCTGGGACTAGCGGGAGTGGAGACCCAGTACTTC.

Judged by abundance, this clonotype is medium-sized. This chain links TRBV28 with TRBJ2-3, with D tentatively TRBD2 (5 bases). The CDR3 runs to 15 residues. Per the germline V gene, CDR1 is MDHEN and CDR2 is SYDVKM. V lost 3 bases and J 1 base, leaving 11 bases between the germline ends. The CDR3 nucleotides are TGTGCCAGCAGTTTCGGGGATGGGGGCACAGATACGCAGTATTTT. Encoded protein: CASSFGDGGTDTQYF.

In regard to this clonotype: Because it lacks the conserved phenylalanine or tryptophan at the end, this CDR3 is likely a read error. The rearrangement joins TRBV6-1 to TRBJ1-5, with TRBD1 matching 10 bases. This CDR3 contains 16 residues. CDR1 and CDR2 from the germline V gene are MNHNS and SASEGT. V lost 5 bases and J lost 6; bases outside the gene matches: 10. The CDR3 loop reads CASSSRTGGAGQPQHY. CDR3 nucleotides: TGTGCCAGCAGTTCTAGGACAGGGGGAGCCGGTCAGCCCCAGCATTAT.

As concerns this clonotype: This CDR3 is missing its conserved last phenylalanine or tryptophan, likely due to a read error. No DNA is shown, since the ends of the CDR3 on it are uncertain; the CDR3 is the one TCRdb lists. This rearrangement joins TRBV4-1 to TRBJ1-4. Per germline, CDR1 MGHRA and CDR2 YSYEKL. The CDR3 spans 16 residues, counting both ends. CDR3 residues: CASSPGMGSTNEKLFS.

There are many counts of this clonotype. The chain couples TRBV6-6 to TRBJ1-1; D is perhaps TRBD1 (5 bases). CDR1 and CDR2 from the germline V gene are MNHNY and SVGAGI (reference sequence). The CDR3 has 14 amino acids. Trimming removed 5 bases at V and 1 base at J, with 11 bases between. The CDR3 DNA is TGTGCCAGCAGTGGGGCCGGAGGGAACACTGAAGCTTTCTTT. This gives the protein CASSGAGGNTEAFF.

For this clonotype: Given a much more abundant clone one base away, this may be a read error. The CDR3 loop reads CASSPVGLWAPLHF. In nucleotides, the CDR3 is TGTGCCAGCAGTCCCGTTGGGCTCTGGGCACCCCTCCACTTT. The chain carries TRBV7-9 and TRBJ1-6; D gene uncertain. V lost 6 bases, J lost 11 bases, and 17 bases lay in between. The germline V gene encodes CDR1 SEHNR and CDR2 FQNEAQ (reference sequence). This CDR3 is 14 amino acids long. Looking up the rest from reference TRBV7-9 and TRBJ1-6 gives the full variable domain: DTGVSQNPRHKITKRGQNVTFRCDPISEHNRLYWYRQTLGQGPEFLTYFQNEAQLEKSRLLSDRFSAERPKGSFSTLEIQRTEQGDSAMYLCASSPVGLWAPLHFGNGTRLTVT.